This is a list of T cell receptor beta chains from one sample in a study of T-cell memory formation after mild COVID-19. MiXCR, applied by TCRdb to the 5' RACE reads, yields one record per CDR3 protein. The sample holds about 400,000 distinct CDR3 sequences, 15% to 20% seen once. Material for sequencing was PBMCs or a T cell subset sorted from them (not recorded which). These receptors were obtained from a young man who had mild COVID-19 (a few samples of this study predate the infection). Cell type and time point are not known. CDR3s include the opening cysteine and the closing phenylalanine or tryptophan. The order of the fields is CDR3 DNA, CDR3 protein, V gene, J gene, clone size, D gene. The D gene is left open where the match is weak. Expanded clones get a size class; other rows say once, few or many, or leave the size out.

TGTGCCAGCAGCCCTCAGGCGGGGGCCGGTCAGCCCCAGCATTTT,CASSPQAGAGQPQHF,TRBV7-6,TRBJ1-5,NA,NA
TGTGCCAGCAGTGCCCTTAGGACAGGGAATTACGAGCAGTACTTC,CASSALRTGNYEQYF,TRBV25-1,TRBJ2-7,few,TRBD1
TGCGCCAGCAGCTACAGGGGAGAAGGCTACGAGCAGTACTTC,CASSYRGEGYEQYF,TRBV5-1,TRBJ2-7,many,TRBD1
TGTGCCAGCAGCCGTGGGTCGACAGCCAGCTCTGGGGCCAACGTCCTGACTTTC,CASSRGSTASSGANVLTF,TRBV7-9,TRBJ2-6,few,NA
TGTGCCAGCAGTCCAGCGGGGAGCACAGATACGCAGTATTTT,CASSPAGSTDTQYF,TRBV6-5,TRBJ2-3,many,TRBD2
TGTGCCAGCAGCTTAGTAGGACGGCGTCAAGAGACCCAGTACTTC,CASSLVGRRQETQYF,TRBV11-2,TRBJ2-5,few,NA
TGTGCCAGCAGTTATAGCGGACAGGGGCTTTTGAGCTATGGCTACACCTTC,CASSYSGQGLLSYGYTF,TRBV6-5,TRBJ1-2,NA,TRBD1
TGTGCCAGCAGCTTAAGTGACAGAAGGGAGACCCAGTACTTC,CASSLSDRRETQYF,TRBV7-9,TRBJ2-5,many,NA
TGCGCCAGCAGCTTCCAACAGGGCTCCGGGGAGCTGTTTTTT,CASSFQQGSGELFF,TRBV5-1,TRBJ2-2,many,NA
TGTGCCAGCAGCGCACTAGCGGGGCCAGGTACGCAGTATTTT,CASSALAGPGTQYF,TRBV7-9,TRBJ2-3,once,TRBD2
TGTGCCAGCTCACCAATTAGTTCCGGAGAGCAGTTCTTC,CASSPISSGEQFF,TRBV18,TRBJ2-1,NA,NA
TGTGCCACCAGATGGCCAGCGGGGTCTAATGAAAAACTGTTTTTT,CATRWPAGSNEKLFF,TRBV15,TRBJ1-4,NA,NA
TGTGCCAGCAGCTCGACCCTAACCGGGCCTGGCACCGGGGAGCTGTTTTTT,CASSSTLTGPGTGELFF,TRBV7-9,TRBJ2-2,NA,NA
TGTGCCAGCAGCTTAGGGGGCGGTGCTATCTTGGAACTGTTTTTT,CASSLGGGAILELFF,TRBV7-6,TRBJ1-4,few,NA
TGTGCCAGCATTCCGGGACAGTACAATGAGCAGTTCTTC,CASIPGQYNEQFF,TRBV12-3/TRBV12-4,TRBJ2-1,NA,TRBD1
TGTGCCAGCAAGGGACAGCTAGGGGCAACTAATGAAAAACTGTTTTTT,CASKGQLGATNEKLFF,TRBV7-8,TRBJ1-4,few,TRBD1
TGTGCCAGCAGTTACTTCGGACAGGGAGGTGGCTACACCTTC,CASSYFGQGGGYTF,TRBV6-5,TRBJ1-2,few,TRBD1
TGCGCCAGCAGCCTCCGGACGGACCGCTATGGCTACACCTTC,CASSLRTDRYGYTF,TRBV4-3,TRBJ1-2,NA,NA
TGTGCCAGCATCCCGGGAGGAAATGCTGAAGCTTTCTTT,CASIPGGNAEAFF,TRBV7-9,TRBJ1-1,NA,NA
TGTGCCAGCAGCTTAGGAATCCGAGCGTCAGAGACCCAGTACTTC,CASSLGIRASETQYF,TRBV11-2,TRBJ2-5,NA,NA
TGTGCCAGTAGTCGTGGGTATAACACTGAAGCTTTCTTT,CASSRGYNTEAFF,TRBV19,TRBJ1-1,few,NA
TGCAGTGCTAGAGATTCGACAGGCCCCTACAATGAGCAGTTCTTC,CSARDSTGPYNEQFF,TRBV20-1,TRBJ2-1,many,NA
TGCAGTGCTAGAGAGGGCGGCAGGAACACTGAAGCTTTCTTT,CSAREGGRNTEAFF,TRBV20-1,TRBJ1-1,NA,NA
TGTGCCAGCAGCTTACCGGAGGGAAAAGGAGAGACCCAGTACTTC,CASSLPEGKGETQYF,TRBV7-9,TRBJ2-5,few,NA
TGTGCCAGCAGCTTCTGGACCCTAGATACGCAGTATTTT,CASSFWTLDTQYF,TRBV11-2,TRBJ2-3,few,NA
TGCAGCGTTTCCTCCGGGACGGCAAATGAAAAACTGTTTTTT,CSVSSGTANEKLFF,TRBV29-1,TRBJ1-4,NA,NA
TGTGCCTGGAGCGAGGACGAGCAGTACTTC,CAWSEDEQYF,TRBV30,TRBJ2-7,NA,NA
TGTGCCATCCGGGGGCTGAGCTCCTACAATGAGCAGTTCTTC,CAIRGLSSYNEQFF,TRBV6-2/TRBV6-3,TRBJ2-1,NA,NA
TGCAGTGCTAGAAAAACTAGCGGGGGGGCAGATACGCAGTATTTT,CSARKTSGGADTQYF,TRBV20-1,TRBJ2-3,few,TRBD2
TGTGCCAGCAGTTACTCCCGTAACGGGGCGACAATTGAGCAGTACTTC,CASSYSRNGATIEQYF,TRBV6-5,TRBJ2-7,NA,NA
TGTGCCAGCAATGTCGTACTTTCTATGAACACTGAAGCTTTCTTT,CASNVVLSMNTEAFF,TRBV12-3/TRBV12-4,TRBJ1-1,few,NA
TGTGCCAGCAGCTTTTCAAGCAGCGGGTCCGGGGAGCTGTTTTTT,CASSFSSSGSGELFF,TRBV7-6,TRBJ2-2,few,NA
TGTGCCAGCAGGTCCGGACAGGGGCCCCAAGAGACCCAGTACTTC,CASRSGQGPQETQYF,TRBV2,TRBJ2-5,NA,TRBD1
TGTGCCAGCAGTTATGACAAGCCCCGAAGAGGGAACACTGAAGCTTTCTTT,CASSYDKPRRGNTEAFF,TRBV6-2/TRBV6-3,TRBJ1-1,NA,NA
TGTGCCAGCAGTGACTCGTCTAGCGCCACAGATACGCAGTATTTT,CASSDSSSATDTQYF,TRBV6-4,TRBJ2-3,many,NA
TGTGCCAGCAGTCGTCCGGGACCGCCGCGTGAAGCTTTCTTT,CASSRPGPPREAFF,TRBV6-5,TRBJ1-1,few,NA
TGTGCCAGCAGCGCAGTCGCGAACACCGGGGAGCTGTTTTTT,CASSAVANTGELFF,TRBV7-8,TRBJ2-2,large,NA
TGTGCCAGCAGCCCCTGGACTCTCACTGAAGCTTTCTTT,CASSPWTLTEAFF,TRBV7-9,TRBJ1-1,few,NA
TGCAGCCGAAAGGGAGGGAACACTGAAGCTTTCTTT,CSRKGGNTEAFF,TRBV20-1,TRBJ1-1,NA,NA
TGTGCCGTACAGGGTTCTGGAAACACCATATATTTT,CAVQGSGNTIYF,TRBV10-3,TRBJ1-3,NA,NA
TGCAGTGCTAGCGCGAGCTCCTATAATTCACCCCTCCACTTT,CSASASSYNSPLHF,TRBV20-1,TRBJ1-6,NA,NA
TGTGCCAGCAGCTTAGCGCTAAACCCCCGGACCACCTACGAGCAGTACTTC,CASSLALNPRTTYEQYF,TRBV7-2,TRBJ2-7,many,NA
TGCGCCAGCAGCCCGGACAGTGAGTACCAAGAGACCCAGTACTTC,CASSPDSEYQETQYF,TRBV5-1,TRBJ2-5,few,NA
TGTGCCAGCGTTCGGGGCCCCACAGATACGCAGTATTTT,CASVRGPTDTQYF,TRBV7-9,TRBJ2-3,many,NA